Below are 30 T cell receptor beta chains sequenced from a single sample in a study of T cell responses to AZD1222 COVID-19 vaccine. Profiling relied on immunoSEQ multiplex PCR, and the TCRdb table lists in-frame clones only, not all of them. The table has tens of thousands of clones, more than 70% seen once. The sequencing used peripheral blood, collected on day 0 of AZD1222 vaccination. The receptor source for this set is an adult in good health.

The genes are TRBV6-5 and TRBJ1-2; tentative D call: TRBD1 (5 bases). The CDR3 contains 15 residues. Germline V gene sequence: CDR1 MNHEY, CDR2 SVGAGI. V was clipped by 2 bases and J by 2 bases, with 12 bases between them. The CDR3: CASSYLSEGNYGYTF. For the CDR3, the DNA is TGTGCCAGCAGTTACCTATCCGAGGGGAACTATGGCTACACCTTC.

The genes are TRBV7-6 and TRBJ2-3, with 8 bases lining up with TRBD1. The CDR3 extends over 15 amino acids. V was clipped by 1 base and J by 5 bases; unmatched bases: 5. CDR1 SGHVS and CDR2 FNYEAQ come from the germline V gene. Written as DNA, the CDR3 is TGTGCCAGCAGCTTAGTGGCAGGGGGCAGAGATACGCAGTATTTT. It codes for CASSLVAGGRDTQYF.

This chain links TRBV3-1 (or the pseudogene TRBV3-2) with TRBJ1-6; TRBD1 matches at 9 bases. The CDR3 sequence is 16 residues long. V lost 5 bases, J lost 7 bases, and 9 bases stayed unmatched. CDR1 is LGHDT and CDR2 is YNNKEL in the germline V gene (reference sequence). CDR3 residues: CASSSHAGQGNSPLHF. In nucleotides, the CDR3 is TGTGCCAGCAGCTCTCACGCAGGACAGGGGAATTCACCCCTCCACTTT.

The V and J genes are TRBV7-2 and TRBJ2-5; TRBD2 aligns across 9 bases. In germline, CDR1 is SGHTA, CDR2 FQGNSA. The J segment lost 4 bases and the V segment lost 2 bases, leaving 5 bases of the junction unmatched. The CDR3 loop spans 15 amino acids. The CDR3 sequence: CASSLSVSGGETQYF. In DNA form, the CDR3 reads TGTGCCAGCAGCTTATCGGTTAGCGGGGGAGAGACCCAGTACTTC.

This sequence joins TRBV6-5 and TRBJ1-1; D not resolved. This CDR3 contains 14 residues. Germline values: CDR1 MNHEY, CDR2 SVGAGI. V was cut by 10 bases and J by 1 base, with 16 bases left in between. For the CDR3, the DNA is TGTGCCACAAAGACGGGTGTGCAGAACACTGAAGCTTTCTTT. Translated, it gives CATKTGVQNTEAFF.

The chain has TRBV6-5 and TRBJ1-5, with 9 bases fitting TRBD1. Germline loops: CDR1 MNHEY, CDR2 SVGAGI. V dropped 6 bases and J dropped 6; count of bases not matched to a gene: 9. This CDR3 spans 15 amino acids. CDR3: CASSLLRDRVQPQHF. The CDR3 DNA is TGTGCCAGCAGCCTCCTCCGGGACAGGGTTCAGCCCCAGCATTTT.

The genes are TRBV30 and TRBJ1-6; 7 bases align to TRBD1. Unmatched junction bases numbered 6, after V lost 4 bases and J lost 6 bases. The CDR3 totals 14 residues. Germline-derived CDR1 and CDR2 are GTSNPN and SVGIG (reference sequence). CDR3 in DNA: TGTGCCTGGACCATTGGGACAGCTAATTCACCCCTCCACTTT. Amino acid sequence: CAWTIGTANSPLHF.

In DNA, the CDR3 is TGTGCCAGCAGCTCCGGGACTAGCTCAAAGACCCAGTACTTC. Residues: CASSSGTSSKTQYF. V is TRBV7-2 and J is TRBJ2-5; 9 positions agree with TRBD2. V dropped 4 bases and J dropped 6; count of bases not matched to a gene: 6. The CDR3 length is 14 residues. CDR1 is SGHTA and CDR2 is FQGNSA in the germline V gene. The full variable domain, rest sourced from reference TRBV7-2 and TRBJ2-5, is GAGVSQSPSNKVTEKGKDVELRCDPISGHTALYWYRQSLGQGLEFLIYFQGNSAPDKSGLPSDRFSAERTGGSVSTLTIQRTQQEDSAVYLCASSSGTSSKTQYFGPGTRLLVL.

This chain uses TRBV7-2 with TRBJ2-7; 8 nucleotides line up with TRBD1. Per the germline V gene, CDR1 is SGHTA and CDR2 is FQGNSA. V was clipped by 5 bases and J by 0 bases; unmatched bases: 12. The CDR3 is 17 amino acids. The CDR3 sequence: CASSATIQGARSYEQYF. CDR3 in DNA: TGTGCCAGCAGCGCGACAATTCAGGGGGCTCGCTCCTACGAGCAGTACTTC.

The chain has TRBV19 and TRBJ2-2; 9 bases align to TRBD2. V lost 4 bases to trimming and J lost 3 bases; unmatched junction nucleotides: 6. The CDR3 runs 16 residues. CDR1 LNHDA and CDR2 SQIVND come from the germline V gene (reference sequence). CDR3 loop: CASSTIAGVDTGELFF. Here the CDR3 DNA reads TGTGCCAGTAGTACGATAGCGGGGGTGGACACCGGGGAGCTGTTTTTT.

The chain combines TRBV7-9 with TRBJ2-2, with D tentatively TRBD1 (6 bases). The CDR3 sequence is 15 residues long. The V end lost 5 bases, the J end lost 5 bases, and 15 bases lay between the germline ends. Germline lookup yields CDR1 SEHNR and CDR2 FQNEAQ (reference sequence). CDR3 coding DNA: TGTGCCAGCAGCACCGGGACACCGAGGACCGGGGAGCTGTTTTTT. It is translated as CASSTGTPRTGELFF.

On this clone: Other DNA sequences of this sample code for an identical CDR3. V gene TRBV20-1 combines with J gene TRBJ2-7; 8 nucleotides align to TRBD1. V shed 4 bases and J 6 bases; nucleotides not matched to a gene: 2. The CDR3 contains 11 residues. Germline V gives CDR1 DFQATT, CDR2 SNEGSKA (reference sequence). The CDR3 DNA reads as TGCAGTGCTACAGGGGGCGGCGAGCAGTACTTC. Residues: CSATGGGEQYF.

The rearrangement links TRBV2 to TRBJ1-4, with a possible D match to TRBD1 (6 bases). The CDR3 consists of 14 residues. The germline V gene has CDR1 SNHLY and CDR2 FYNNEI. Trimming removed 5 bases at V and 7 bases at J, with 14 bases between. The CDR3 sequence: CASSSQGLGEKLFF. The CDR3 region has the DNA TGTGCCAGCAGTTCACAGGGTCTCGGTGAAAAACTGTTTTTT.

The chain carries TRBV7-7 and TRBJ2-5; 8 nucleotides agree with TRBD2. Germline V lookup: CDR1 SSHAT, CDR2 FNYEAQ (reference sequence). The junction had 6 bases not matched to a gene; V was cut back by 6 bases and J by 0 bases. The CDR3 is 15 residues long. CDR3 sequence reads: CASSRLAGNQETQYF. Written as DNA, the CDR3 is TGTGCCAGCAGTAGGCTAGCGGGTAACCAAGAGACCCAGTACTTC.

V usage is TRBV7-2 and J usage is TRBJ2-1; D is uncertain. CDR3 length equals 11 residues. V lost 6 bases, J lost 8 bases, and 8 bases lay in between. The germline V gene has CDR1 SGHTA and CDR2 FQGNSA. CDR3 in DNA: TGTGCCAGCAGATTTGGCCATGAGCAGTTCTTC. This sequence encodes CASRFGHEQFF.

This clone was found once. The chain links TRBV2 to TRBJ2-2; 7 bases line up with TRBD1. Germline V gives CDR1 SNHLY, CDR2 FYNNEI. This CDR3 comprises 15 residues. With V trimmed by 6 bases and J by 6 bases, 10 bases remained unmatched. The CDR3 nucleotides read TGTGCCAGCAGAGAACAAGGGGGCACAGCCGGGGAGCTGTTTTTT. Its protein is CASREQGGTAGELFF.

Notes on this clone: Other DNA sequences in the sample encode the same CDR3. The chain employs TRBV6-5 and TRBJ2-7; TRBD1 aligns across 10 bases. V lost 8 bases to trimming and J lost 2 bases; unmatched junction nucleotides: 6. CDR3 length: 14 residues. Per the germline V gene, CDR1 is MNHEY and CDR2 is SVGAGI. DNA for the CDR3: TGTGCCAGCCGCCGGGACAGGGGCCCCTACGAGCAGTACTTC. This codes for CASRRDRGPYEQYF.

This sequence joins TRBV18 and TRBJ2-1, with D perhaps TRBD1 or TRBD2 (5 bases each). This CDR3 comprises 18 residues. Germline V CDR1 and CDR2: KGHSH, LQKENI. Trimming stripped 4 bases from V and 2 bases from J, with 21 bases between. CDR3 region: CASSLREGRPLTYNEQFF. CDR3 nucleotides: TGTGCCAGCTCACTCCGCGAGGGGCGCCCCTTGACCTACAATGAGCAGTTCTTC.

The sample holds a few counts of this clone. The chain employs TRBV4-2 and TRBJ2-1; 9 positions agree with TRBD2. There are 15 residues in the CDR3. The trim removed 4 bases at V and 8 bases at J, leaving 9 bases unmatched. In germline, CDR1 is LGHNA, CDR2 YNFKEQ. The chain's CDR3 is CASSRASGMSDEQFF. Here the CDR3 DNA reads TGTGCCAGCAGCCGAGCTAGCGGGATGTCTGATGAGCAGTTCTTC.

This clone occurred a few times. The CDR3 DNA is TGTGCCAGCAGCTTGCAGGTGGGCCGCCGATTAGACTATGGCTACACCTTC. It codes for CASSLQVGRRLDYGYTF. The rearrangement links TRBV5-5 to TRBJ1-2; no definite D call. The CDR3 spans 17 residues. From germline, CDR1 is SGHKS and CDR2 YYEKEE (reference sequence). V lost 1 base to trimming and J lost 3 bases, with 19 bases between them.

This clone was observed a few times. This CDR3 is CASSLAVWPADYGYTF. In DNA form, the CDR3 reads TGCGCCAGCAGCTTGGCCGTGTGGCCGGCTGACTATGGCTACACCTTC. The chain couples TRBV5-1 to TRBJ1-2; D gene ambiguous. The CDR3 length is 16 residues. Germline loops: CDR1 SGHRS, CDR2 YFSETQ. The V end lost 0 bases, the J end lost 3 bases, and 15 bases lay between the germline ends.

The V call is TRBV2, the J call TRBJ1-4; D is perhaps TRBD1 (5 bases). V lost 6 bases, J lost 0 bases, and 11 bases lay in between. Germline CDR1 reads SNHLY; CDR2 reads FYNNEI. The CDR3 has 15 amino acids. The CDR3 sequence is CASRAGVSTNEKLFF. CDR3 DNA: TGTGCCAGCAGGGCGGGGGTATCAACTAATGAAAAACTGTTTTTT.

This chain links TRBV5-1 with TRBJ1-3; D remains unclear. Trimming left V 0 bases short and J 0 bases short, with 13 bases between. The CDR3 runs 17 residues. Germline V CDR1 and CDR2: SGHRS, YFSETQ. Here the CDR3 reads CASSLGSSVISGNTIYF. In DNA, the CDR3 is TGCGCCAGCAGCTTGGGGTCGTCGGTAATCTCTGGAAACACCATATATTTT.

The rearrangement joins TRBV19 to TRBJ1-5; 10 nucleotides agree with TRBD1. Germline CDR1 reads LNHDA; CDR2 reads SQIVND (reference sequence). The CDR3 is 17 amino acids. J lost 1 base, V lost 5 bases, and 8 bases had no gene match. The CDR3 nucleotides read TGTGCCAGTAGTCCTAGGGACAGGGGTTGGAGCAATCAGCCCCAGCATTTT. It codes for CASSPRDRGWSNQPQHF.

The chain recombines TRBV6-1 with TRBJ1-5; 9 nucleotides match TRBD1. CDR3 length: 16 residues. V was pared by 1 base and J by 3 bases, with 4 bases of the junction left unmatched. Germline V CDR1 and CDR2: MNHNS, SASEGT. The CDR3 loop reads CASSEEGTGNNQPQHF. CDR3 bases: TGTGCCAGCAGTGAAGAAGGGACAGGGAACAATCAGCCCCAGCATTTT.

V gene TRBV2 combines with J gene TRBJ2-5; no clear D gene. Germline V gene lookup returns CDR1 SNHLY and CDR2 FYNNEI. V was shortened by 5 bases and J by 2 bases, with 9 bases between the two germline ends. The CDR3 runs 13 residues. CDR3 sequence: CASSRLKQETQYF. The CDR3 nucleotides read TGTGCCAGCAGTCGACTGAAACAAGAGACCCAGTACTTC.

The chain links TRBV24-1 to TRBJ2-2; 11 bases line up with TRBD1. Germline assignment: CDR1 KGHDR and CDR2 SFDVKD. V trimming: 2 bases; J trimming: 3 bases; junction bases outside the gene matches: 7. This CDR3 has 18 residues. The CDR3 loop is CATSDSRTGGADTGELFF. Here the CDR3 DNA reads TGTGCCACCAGTGATTCGAGGACAGGGGGCGCGGACACCGGGGAGCTGTTTTTT.

V is TRBV6-5 and J is TRBJ1-2; D gene unclear. The germline V gene encodes CDR1 MNHEY and CDR2 SVGAGI. Trimming left V 6 bases short and J 4 bases short, with 12 bases between. The length of the CDR3 is 13 residues. The chain's CDR3 is CASRMVDLYGYTF. The CDR3 region has the DNA TGTGCCAGCAGAATGGTGGACCTCTATGGCTACACCTTC.

This clone was recorded once. The chain combines TRBV5-4 with TRBJ2-7; 9 bases fit TRBD1. J gave up 0 bases and V 7 bases, and 2 bases lay outside the gene matches. The germline CDR1 and CDR2 sequences are SGHNT and YYREEE (reference sequence). This CDR3 contains 13 residues. The CDR3 bases are TGTGCCAGCGGGACAGGGAACTCCTACGAGCAGTACTTC. Its protein product is CASGTGNSYEQYF.

This clone was detected only a few times. This chain links TRBV4-1 with TRBJ1-1, with TRBD1 identical over 7 bases. Germline trimming cut 4 bases from V and 1 base from J; bases unmatched to any gene: 9. CDR1 and CDR2 (germline): MGHRA, YSYEKL. CDR3 length: 16 residues. CDR3 in amino acids: CASSRETQGTNTEAFF. CDR3 DNA sequence: TGCGCCAGCAGCCGAGAGACACAGGGGACGAACACTGAAGCTTTCTTT.